One and the same sample provided the 12 T cell receptor beta chains below, sequenced in a study of monozygotic twins with inflammatory bowel disease. TCRdb re-called the 5' RACE reads and gives one entry per CDR3 protein, without DNA. In all, the sample yields more than 300,000 distinct CDR3 sequences. The specimen was blood. The receptors stem from a human donor with ulcerative colitis or Crohn's disease, or a healthy co-twin of an affected twin (not recorded which).

The chain uses TRBV19 and TRBJ2-3. Germline V gene sequence: CDR1 LNHDA, CDR2 SQIVND (reference sequence). This CDR3 has 12 residues. CDR3 loop: CASSSRSDTQYF. The whole variable domain, remainder taken from reference TRBV19 and TRBJ2-3, is DGGITQSPKYLFRKEGQNVTLSCEQNLNHDAMYWYRQDPGQGLRLIYYSQIVNDFQKGDIAEGYSVSREKKESFPLTVTSAQKNPTAFYLCASSSRSDTQYFGPGTRLTVL.

V and J are TRBV7-2 and TRBJ2-3; TCRdb reports TRBD2, a call that lacks DNA to check it against. The CDR3 length is 15 residues. Germline V gene data show CDR1 as SGHTA and CDR2 as FQGNSA. This CDR3 reads CASSGLAGSTDTQYF.

The rearrangement joins TRBV5-1 to TRBJ2-2. CDR1 is SGHRS, CDR2 YFSETQ, per germline. The CDR3 has 14 amino acids. This CDR3 is CASSLSWSTGELFF.

V usage is TRBV19 and J usage is TRBJ1-1; TCRdb proposes TRBD1, but this gene call is untestable without DNA. Germline lookup yields CDR1 LNHDA and CDR2 SQIVND (reference sequence). CDR3 length: 16 residues. The CDR3 protein is CASSIGAGSWNTEAFF. Supplemented by reference TRBV19 and TRBJ1-1, the full variable domain reads DGGITQSPKYLFRKEGQNVTLSCEQNLNHDAMYWYRQDPGQGLRLIYYSQIVNDFQKGDIAEGYSVSREKKESFPLTVTSAQKNPTAFYLCASSIGAGSWNTEAFFGQGTRLTVV.

The chain uses TRBV10-3 and TRBJ2-2; TCRdb returns TRBD2, unconfirmable since there is no DNA. Germline loops: CDR1 ENHRY, CDR2 SYGVKD. The CDR3 totals 17 residues. The CDR3 is CAISEWGPDPRAGELFF.

CDR3 protein: CASSRADRSNEQYF. The chain carries TRBV3-1 and TRBJ2-7; as DNA is missing, the TRBD1 call by TCRdb cannot be tested. Germline V gives CDR1 LGHDT, CDR2 YNNKEL (reference sequence). This CDR3 comprises 14 residues.

The chain joins TRBV6-2 or TRBV6-3 to TRBJ1-1. CDR1 and CDR2 from the germline V gene are MNHEY and SVGEGT. This CDR3 has 11 amino acids. CDR3 loop: CASSYLSEAFF.

The chain uses TRBV12-3 or TRBV12-4 and TRBJ2-3; with no DNA, the TCRdb D assignment of TRBD1 cannot be verified. This CDR3 contains 13 residues. The CDR3 loop is CASSVDRRDTQYF.

V is TRBV29-1 and J is TRBJ1-2; TCRdb reports TRBD1, a call that lacks DNA to check it against. This CDR3 is 16 amino acids long. Germline V lookup: CDR1 SQVTM, CDR2 ANQGSEA. CDR3 in amino acids: CSVVGTGGEGLYGYTF.

The CDR3 sequence is CASSRTAWSVTLGQYF. V gene TRBV27 combines with J gene TRBJ2-7. Germline V lookup: CDR1 MNHEY, CDR2 SMNVEV (reference sequence). The CDR3 is 16 amino acids.

The V gene is TRBV5-1, the J gene TRBJ2-5; the TRBD2 assignment by TCRdb is unverifiable without DNA. CDR1 is SGHRS, CDR2 YFSETQ, per germline. The CDR3 spans 15 residues. CDR3 sequence reads: CASSLRPLYQETQYF.

V gene TRBV4-1 combines with J gene TRBJ1-6; TCRdb's assignment of TRBD1 cannot be checked, as there is no DNA. Germline loops: CDR1 MGHRA, CDR2 YSYEKL. The CDR3 has 17 amino acids. The CDR3 sequence: CASSQAFRTGGNSPLHF.